Shown below are 16 T cell receptor beta chains from a single sample sequenced in a study of identical twins. TCRdb re-called the 5' RACE reads through MiXCR, storing one row per CDR3 protein. The data show under 300,000 distinct CDR3 sequences, over 12% seen once. Material: memory (CD45RO+) T cells sorted from blood. These receptors were taken from a woman aged 18-29 years in good health.

This clonotype showed up many times. The rearrangement links TRBV7-2 to TRBJ1-1; possible D gene TRBD1, 5 bases. The germline CDR1 and CDR2 sequences are SGHTA and FQGNSA. The CDR3 covers 14 residues. The V gene lost 6 bases and the J gene lost 0 bases, with 11 bases spanning the gap. CDR3 loop: CASRMGRMNTEAFF. CDR3 in DNA: TGTGCCAGCAGGATGGGACGGATGAACACTGAAGCTTTCTTT.

This clonotype was seen many times. The chain recombines TRBV12-3 or TRBV12-4 with TRBJ2-6, with a weak D call TRBD1 (6 bases). V dropped 5 bases and J dropped 1 base, with 9 bases sitting between them. This CDR3 has 15 residues. CDR3 protein: CASSIQGSGANVLTF. CDR3 in DNA: TGTGCCAGCAGTATACAGGGTTCTGGGGCCAACGTCCTGACTTTC.

Many counts were recorded for this clonotype. This rearrangement joins TRBV6-1 to TRBJ1-2, with D hard to call. CDR3 length: 13 amino acids. The germline V and J ends were trimmed by 6 bases and 6 bases, with 14 bases remaining between them. The germline V gene has CDR1 MNHNS and CDR2 SASEGT. For the CDR3, the DNA is TGTGCCAGCAGCCTCCTCGGAAATAATGGCTACACCTTC. Its translation: CASSLLGNNGYTF.

This clonotype was seen a handful of times. The chain uses TRBV24-1 and TRBJ2-7; 7 bases agree with TRBD1. Germline V gives CDR1 KGHDR, CDR2 SFDVKD. The ends lost 4 bases at V and 0 bases at J; junction bases unmatched: 5. This CDR3 has 15 amino acids. CDR3 DNA sequence: TGTGCCACCAGTGACTCACGGGACAGCTCCTACGAGCAGTACTTC. This encodes CATSDSRDSSYEQYF.

Concerning this clonotype itself: A much larger clone differs by one base, so this may be a read error. The chain couples TRBV12-3 or TRBV12-4 to TRBJ1-2; D perhaps matches TRBD1 (6 bases). Trimming shortened V by 5 bases and J by 2 bases, and 18 bases separated the two germline ends. This CDR3 contains 16 residues. CDR3 sequence: CASSLSKQGFNYGYTF. DNA of the CDR3: TGTGCCAGCAGTCTTTCGAAACAGGGATTCAACTATGGCTACACCTTC.

This clonotype has more than one count but fewer than ten. V and J are TRBV5-1 and TRBJ1-4; the D gene is possibly TRBD1 (6 bases). CDR3 length: 15 amino acids. Per the germline V gene, CDR1 is SGHRS and CDR2 is YFSETQ. V lost 3 bases and J lost 8, with 17 bases in between. The CDR3 region has the DNA TGCGCCAGCAGCTGGATAGGGGGGGGAACCGAAAAACTGTTTTTT. Encoded protein: CASSWIGGGTEKLFF.

In this sample, this clonotype turned up a few times. The rearrangement links TRBV29-1 to TRBJ2-1; D may match TRBD1 or TRBD2 (5 bases each). The V end lost 4 bases, the J end lost 5 bases, and 9 bases lay between the germline ends. CDR3 size: 12 residues. Germline V CDR1 and CDR2: SQVTM, ANQGSEA. As DNA, the CDR3 is TGCAGCGTTGCTCAGGGACACAATGAGCAGTTCTTC. As protein: CSVAQGHNEQFF.

This CDR3 reads CASSSLSGTYNEQFF. DNA for the CDR3: TGTGCCAGCAGCTCCCTTAGCGGAACCTACAATGAGCAGTTCTTC. The chain is built from TRBV7-2 and TRBJ2-1, with D tentatively TRBD2 (6 bases). V lost 4 bases and J 2 bases, leaving 12 bases between the germline ends. The CDR3 length is 15 residues. Germline V lookup: CDR1 SGHTA, CDR2 FQGNSA.

This chain links TRBV5-1 with TRBJ2-7; 9 nucleotides align to TRBD1. Trimming took 4 bases from V and 2 from J; bases not matched to a gene: 16. CDR1 is SGHRS and CDR2 is YFSETQ in the germline V gene. The length of the CDR3 is 18 residues. CDR3 coding DNA: TGCGCCAGCAGCATTCCCTCCCTTACCGGGACAGGGCCCTACGAGCAGTACTTC. Translation gives CASSIPSLTGTGPYEQYF. The entire variable domain, with the rest obtained from reference TRBV5-1 and TRBJ2-7, is as follows: KAGVTQTPRYLIKTRGQQVTLSCSPISGHRSVSWYQQTPGQGLQFLFEYFSETQRNKGNFPGRFSGRQFSNSRSEMNVSTLELGDSALYLCASSIPSLTGTGPYEQYFGPGTRLTVT.

This chain links TRBV10-3 with TRBJ2-7; TRBD2 matches 7 bases. The CDR3 loop spans 14 amino acids. V was pared by 6 bases and J by 0 bases, with 5 bases of the junction left unmatched. The germline V gene has CDR1 ENHRY and CDR2 SYGVKD. The CDR3 loop reads CAIRSSGVSYEQYF. As DNA, the CDR3 is TGTGCCATCAGATCCAGCGGGGTCTCCTACGAGCAGTACTTC.

This clonotype was seen repeatedly, ten times or more. The genes are TRBV5-1 and TRBJ1-4, with TRBD1 matching 7 bases. Germline CDR1 and CDR2: SGHRS and YFSETQ. J lost 5 bases, V lost 4 bases, and 8 bases had no gene match. The CDR3 contains 15 residues. DNA for the CDR3: TGCGCCAGCAGCCCGACAGGGCAGCGGAATGAAAAACTGTTTTTT. Its translation: CASSPTGQRNEKLFF.

The genes are TRBV20-1 and TRBJ1-1; TRBD1 agrees at 8 bases. CDR1 and CDR2 (germline): DFQATT, SNEGSKA (reference sequence). The junction had 12 bases not matched to a gene; V was cut back by 0 bases and J by 9 bases. The CDR3 spans 15 residues. CDR3 loop: CSARDFAGTGEQAFF. The CDR3 coding sequence is TGCAGTGCTAGAGATTTCGCGGGGACAGGCGAACAAGCTTTCTTT.

This rearrangement joins TRBV6-2 or TRBV6-3 to TRBJ2-6, with 7 bases identical to TRBD1. Germline V CDR1 and CDR2: MNHEY, SVGEGT. The V and J ends lost 8 bases and 2 bases, in that order; junction bases with no gene match: 3. CDR3 length: 14 amino acids. The CDR3 loop is CASGTAAGANVLTF. DNA of the CDR3: TGTGCCAGCGGGACAGCGGCTGGGGCCAACGTCCTGACTTTC.

There are a few counts of this clonotype. The CDR3 loop reads CASSPGTSGGLQETQYF. DNA of the CDR3: TGTGCCAGCAGCCCTGGGACTAGCGGGGGGCTCCAAGAGACCCAGTACTTC. The chain joins TRBV7-9 to TRBJ2-5; TRBD2 aligns across 15 bases. Germline CDR1 SEHNR, CDR2 FQNEAQ (reference sequence). The V and J ends lost 5 bases and 1 base, in that order; junction bases with no gene match: 5. CDR3 size: 17 residues.

The gene calls are TRBV20-1 and TRBJ1-1; D unresolved. The CDR3 spans 13 residues. Germline CDR1 DFQATT, CDR2 SNEGSKA (reference sequence). V was shortened by 4 bases and J by 1 base, with 10 bases between the two germline ends. CDR3 nucleotides: TGCAGTGCTACGCAGACCTGGAACACTGAAGCTTTCTTT. Its translation: CSATQTWNTEAFF.

This rearrangement joins TRBV7-9 to TRBJ1-2, with D unclear. This CDR3 comprises 13 residues. Trimming stripped 5 bases from V and 2 bases from J, with 9 bases between. The germline gives CDR1 SEHNR, CDR2 FQNEAQ (reference sequence). The CDR3 protein is CASSLPENYGYTF. In nucleotides, the CDR3 is TGTGCCAGCAGCCTCCCAGAGAACTATGGCTACACCTTC.